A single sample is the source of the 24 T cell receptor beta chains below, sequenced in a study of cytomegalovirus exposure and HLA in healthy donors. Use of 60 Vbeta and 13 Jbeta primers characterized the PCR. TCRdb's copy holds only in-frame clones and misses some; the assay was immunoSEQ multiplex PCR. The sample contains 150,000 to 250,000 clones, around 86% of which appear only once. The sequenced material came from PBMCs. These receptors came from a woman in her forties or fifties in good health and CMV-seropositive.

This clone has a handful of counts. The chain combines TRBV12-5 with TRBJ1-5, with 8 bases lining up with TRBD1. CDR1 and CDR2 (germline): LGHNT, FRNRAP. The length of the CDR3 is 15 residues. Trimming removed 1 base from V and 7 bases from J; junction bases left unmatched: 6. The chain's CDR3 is CASGLDQTGEQPQHF. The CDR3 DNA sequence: TGTGCTAGTGGTTTGGACCAGACAGGGGAACAGCCCCAGCATTTT.

The CDR3 sequence is CASSLGLALTYEQYF. Written as DNA, the CDR3 is TGTGCCAGCAGCTTAGGGCTAGCGTTAACCTACGAGCAGTACTTC. The chain uses TRBV11-2 and TRBJ2-7; D may be TRBD2 (6 bases). The length of the CDR3 is 15 residues. With 1 base removed from V and 2 bases from J, the gap between germline ends came to 12 bases. Germline values: CDR1 SGHAT, CDR2 FQNNGV.

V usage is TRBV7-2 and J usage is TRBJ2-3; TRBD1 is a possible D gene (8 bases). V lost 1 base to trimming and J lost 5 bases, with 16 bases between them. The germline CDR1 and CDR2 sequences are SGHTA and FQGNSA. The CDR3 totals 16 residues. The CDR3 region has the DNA TGTGCCAGCAGCTTAGGGCAGACAGGGGAGGGAGATACGCAGTATTTT. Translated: CASSLGQTGEGDTQYF.

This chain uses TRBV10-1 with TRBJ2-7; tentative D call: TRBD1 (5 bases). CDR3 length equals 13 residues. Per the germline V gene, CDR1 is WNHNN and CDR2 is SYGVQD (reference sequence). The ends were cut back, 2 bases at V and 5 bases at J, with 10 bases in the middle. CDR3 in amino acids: CASSEAGLNEQYF. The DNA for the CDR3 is TGCGCCAGCAGTGAGGCAGGGTTGAACGAGCAGTACTTC.

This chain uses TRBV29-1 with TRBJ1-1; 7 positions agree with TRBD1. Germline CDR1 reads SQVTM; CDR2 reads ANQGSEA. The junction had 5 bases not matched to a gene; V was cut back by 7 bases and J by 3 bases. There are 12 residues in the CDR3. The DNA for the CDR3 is TGCAGCGCCACAGGGGACTACACTGAAGCTTTCTTT. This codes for CSATGDYTEAFF.

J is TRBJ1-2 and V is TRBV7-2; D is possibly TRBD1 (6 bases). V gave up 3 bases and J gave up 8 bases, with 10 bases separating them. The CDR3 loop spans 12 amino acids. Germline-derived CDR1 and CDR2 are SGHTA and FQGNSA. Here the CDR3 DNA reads TGTGCCAGCAGCTTCCAGGGGAGCGGCTACACCTTC. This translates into CASSFQGSGYTF.

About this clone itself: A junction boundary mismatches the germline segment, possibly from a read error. The chain's CDR3 is CASRMTGMNTGGLFF. The CDR3, as DNA: TGTGCCAGCCGAATGACAGGGATGAACACCGGGGGGCTGTTTTTT. V usage is TRBV2 and J usage is TRBJ2-2; D perhaps matches TRBD1 (7 bases). The germline CDR1 and CDR2 sequences are SNHLY and FYNNEI. The CDR3 is 15 residues long.

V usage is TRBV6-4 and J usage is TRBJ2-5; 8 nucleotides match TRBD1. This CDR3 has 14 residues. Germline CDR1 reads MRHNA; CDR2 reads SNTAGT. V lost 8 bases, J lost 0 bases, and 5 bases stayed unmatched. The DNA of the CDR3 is TGTGCCAGCGGACCACAGGGGGACCAAGAGACCCAGTACTTC. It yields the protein CASGPQGDQETQYF.

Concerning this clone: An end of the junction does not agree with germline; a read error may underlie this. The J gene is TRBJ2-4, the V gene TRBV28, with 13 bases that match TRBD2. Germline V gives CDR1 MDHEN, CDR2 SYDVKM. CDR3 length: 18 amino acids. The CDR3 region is CASSLGGLAGLAKNSQYF. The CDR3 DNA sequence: TGTGCCAGCAGTTTAGGGGGACTAGCGGGGCTAGCCAAAAACAGTCAGTACTTC.

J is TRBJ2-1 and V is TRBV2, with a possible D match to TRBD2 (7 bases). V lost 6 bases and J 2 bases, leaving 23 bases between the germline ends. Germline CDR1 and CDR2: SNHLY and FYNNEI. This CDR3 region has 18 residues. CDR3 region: CASSLSLRAGAPYNEQFF. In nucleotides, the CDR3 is TGTGCCAGCAGCCTAAGCCTCCGGGCGGGGGCCCCCTACAATGAGCAGTTCTTC.

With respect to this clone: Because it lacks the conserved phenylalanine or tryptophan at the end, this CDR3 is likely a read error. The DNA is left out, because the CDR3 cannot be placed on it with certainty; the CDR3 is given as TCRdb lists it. Here the CDR3 reads CASSMEGS. The chain recombines TRBV19 with TRBJ1-2. The germline V gene has CDR1 LNHDA and CDR2 SQIVND (reference sequence). The CDR3 extends over 8 residues, inclusive of both ends.

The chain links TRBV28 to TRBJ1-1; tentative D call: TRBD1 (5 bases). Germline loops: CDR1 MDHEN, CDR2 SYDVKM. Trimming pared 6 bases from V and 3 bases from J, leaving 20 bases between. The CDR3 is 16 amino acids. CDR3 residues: CASSGQRGWGDTEAFF. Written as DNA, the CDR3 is TGTGCCAGCAGCGGGCAGAGAGGTTGGGGGGACACTGAAGCTTTCTTT.

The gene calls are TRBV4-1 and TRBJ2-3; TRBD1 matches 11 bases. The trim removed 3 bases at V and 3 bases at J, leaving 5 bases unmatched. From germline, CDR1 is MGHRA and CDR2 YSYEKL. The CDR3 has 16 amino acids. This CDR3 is CASSQPGTGGTDTQYF. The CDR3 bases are TGCGCCAGCAGCCAGCCAGGGACAGGGGGAACAGATACGCAGTATTTT.

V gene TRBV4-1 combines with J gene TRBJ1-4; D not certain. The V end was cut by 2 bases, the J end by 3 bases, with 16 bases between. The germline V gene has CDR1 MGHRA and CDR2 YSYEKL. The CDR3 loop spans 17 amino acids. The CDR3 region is CASSQHGLGRANEKLFF. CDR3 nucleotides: TGCGCCAGCAGCCAACACGGACTTGGGCGGGCTAATGAAAAACTGTTTTTT.

The CDR3 region is CSVNSGKETQYF. The CDR3 nucleotides read TGCAGCGTAAATAGCGGAAAAGAGACCCAGTACTTC. V is TRBV29-1 and J is TRBJ2-5, with D perhaps TRBD2 (6 bases). V lost 6 bases and J lost 3, with 11 bases in between. This CDR3 spans 12 amino acids. CDR1 and CDR2 (germline): SQVTM, ANQGSEA.

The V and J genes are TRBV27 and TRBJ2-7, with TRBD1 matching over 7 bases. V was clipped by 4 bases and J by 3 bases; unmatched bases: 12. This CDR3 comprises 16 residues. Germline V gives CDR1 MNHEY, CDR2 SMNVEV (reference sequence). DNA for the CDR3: TGTGCCAGCAGTTCAACTACAGGGGAAGAATACTACGAGCAGTACTTC. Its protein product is CASSSTTGEEYYEQYF.

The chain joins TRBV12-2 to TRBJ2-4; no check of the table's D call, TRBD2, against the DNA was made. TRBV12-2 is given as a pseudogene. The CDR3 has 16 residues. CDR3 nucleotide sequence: TGTGCAAGTCGCTTACCTACGTCCTTAGCCAAAAACATTCAGTACTTC. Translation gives CASRLPTSLAKNIQYF.

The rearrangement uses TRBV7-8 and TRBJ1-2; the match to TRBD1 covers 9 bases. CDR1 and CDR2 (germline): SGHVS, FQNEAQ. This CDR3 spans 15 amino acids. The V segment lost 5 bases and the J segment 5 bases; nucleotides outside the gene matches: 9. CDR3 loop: CASSLPGQGSYGYTF. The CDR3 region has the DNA TGTGCCAGCAGCCTCCCCGGACAGGGGAGTTATGGCTACACCTTC.

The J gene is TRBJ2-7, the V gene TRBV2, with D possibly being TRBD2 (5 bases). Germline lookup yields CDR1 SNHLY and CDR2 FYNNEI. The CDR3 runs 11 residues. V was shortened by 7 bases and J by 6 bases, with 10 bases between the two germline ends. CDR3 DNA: TGTGCCAGCACCACCGCGGGCGAGCAGTACTTC. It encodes CASTTAGEQYF.

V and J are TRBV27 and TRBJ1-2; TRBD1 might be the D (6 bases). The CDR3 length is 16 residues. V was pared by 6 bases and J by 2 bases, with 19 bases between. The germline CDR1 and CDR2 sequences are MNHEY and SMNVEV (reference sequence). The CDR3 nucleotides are TGTGCCAGCAGAAGAGGCGCAGGGGTGGGCAACTATGGCTACACCTTC. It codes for CASRRGAGVGNYGYTF.

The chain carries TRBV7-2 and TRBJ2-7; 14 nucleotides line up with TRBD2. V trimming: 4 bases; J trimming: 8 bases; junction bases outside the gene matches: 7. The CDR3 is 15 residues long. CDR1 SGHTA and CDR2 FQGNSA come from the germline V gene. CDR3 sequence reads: CASSSQGLAGVQQYF. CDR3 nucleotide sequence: TGTGCCAGCAGCTCCCAGGGACTAGCGGGGGTGCAGCAGTACTTC.

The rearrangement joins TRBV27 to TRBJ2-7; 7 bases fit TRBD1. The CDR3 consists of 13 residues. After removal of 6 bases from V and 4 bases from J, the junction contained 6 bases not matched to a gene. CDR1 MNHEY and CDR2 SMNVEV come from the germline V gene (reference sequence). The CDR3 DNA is TGTGCCAGCAGAACAGGGGTGGGTTACGAGCAGTACTTC. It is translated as CASRTGVGYEQYF.

The CDR3 DNA sequence: TGTGCCAGCATCCCAGGGACTAACACCGGGGAGCTGTTTTTT. Protein: CASIPGTNTGELFF. The chain joins TRBV7-2 to TRBJ2-2; D is possibly TRBD2 (6 bases). From germline, CDR1 is SGHTA and CDR2 FQGNSA. This CDR3 has 14 amino acids. The ends were cut back, 7 bases at V and 2 bases at J, with 11 bases in the middle.

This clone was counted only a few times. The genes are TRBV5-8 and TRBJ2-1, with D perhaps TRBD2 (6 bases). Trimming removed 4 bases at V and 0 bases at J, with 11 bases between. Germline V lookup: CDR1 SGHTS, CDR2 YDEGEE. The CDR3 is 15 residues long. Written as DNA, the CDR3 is TGTGCCAGCAGCCGCGGGACCAGCTCCTACAATGAGCAGTTCTTC. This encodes CASSRGTSSYNEQFF.